These T cell receptor beta chains were read from a single sample in a study of a mutant IDH1 vaccine in newly diagnosed glioma. Their antigens remain unidentified. TCRdb's copy holds only in-frame clones and misses some; the assay was immunoSEQ multiplex PCR. The data contain about 41,000 clones, around 81% of them seen just once; the ten biggest clones take up roughly 6.2%. Sequencing was performed on PBMCs, taken from a glioma patient whose treatment included an IDH1 peptide vaccine. These receptors originate from a woman in her thirties or forties with glioma. Some clones in this sample may be carry-over from other donors' samples. CDR3s leave out the opening cysteine and the closing phenylalanine or tryptophan. The order of the fields is J gene, V gene, clone size, CDR3 protein. Expanded clones are given a class, and other clones once, few, many or no size at all.

J: TRBJ1-1; V: TRBV9; size: .; CDR3: ASSGRQGNTEAF
J: TRBJ2-2; V: TRBV21-1; size: .; CDR3: ARGPRTNTGELF
J: TRBJ2-7; V: TRBV25-1; size: .; CDR3: ASSDTRRSGQY
J: TRBJ1-2; V: TRBV10-2; size: .; CDR3: ASTFPTHPYGYT
J: TRBJ1-5; V: TRBV6-1; size: few; CDR3: ASSERVRTDGNQPQH
J: .; V: TRBV30; size: .; CDR3: AWSRQNFGEQY
J: TRBJ1-5; V: TRBV2; size: .; CDR3: ASSASRTPSNQPQH
J: TRBJ2-7; V: TRBV7-2; size: .; CDR3: ASSSQGADEQY
J: TRBJ1-1; V: TRBV6-6; size: .; CDR3: ASSPGAGTEAF
J: TRBJ2-7; V: TRBV19; size: .; CDR3: ASSPSGPPYEQY